A single sample gave rise to the 2 T cell receptor beta chains below, sequenced in a study of T cell responses to AZD1222 COVID-19 vaccine (dated by TCRdb to 2020 to 2022). The protocol used for the library was the immunoSEQ multiplex PCR assay. In its TCRdb copy, this immuneACCESS table keeps in-frame sequences only and misses some clones. Where compared with another copy, unresolved V genes explain less than half of these, and the others have no known cause. For this sample the table gives 150,000 to 200,000 clones, of which about 92% were detected only once. The top ten hold roughly 10% of the sample. In light of the paper, this sample's time point label describes: baseline before first vaccination. Sequenced material: peripheral blood, taken on day 0 of AZD1222 vaccination. These receptors were obtained from an adult in good health.

This rearrangement joins TRBV4-1 to TRBJ2-4, with TRBD1 matching 9 bases. V shed 3 bases and J 8 bases; nucleotides not matched to a gene: 8. The CDR3 loop spans 15 amino acids. From germline, CDR1 is MGHRA and CDR2 YSYEKL. The DNA for the CDR3 is TGCGCCAGCAGCCAGATTGGGACAGGGAAGGACATTCAGTACTTC. It specifies CASSQIGTGKDIQYF.

The V gene is TRBV27, the J gene TRBJ2-1, with TRBD2 identical over 12 bases. J lost 6 bases, V lost 3 bases, and 6 bases had no gene match. The CDR3 length is 16 residues. The germline V gene has CDR1 MNHEY and CDR2 SMNVEV (reference sequence). The CDR3 DNA reads as TGTGCCAGCAGTTTTTGGCTAGCGGGAGGGGCCAATGAGCAGTTCTTC. It yields the protein CASSFWLAGGANEQFF.